This T cell receptor beta chain was captured by sequencing in a study of blood T cell repertoires in COVID-19. Repertoires were generated with immunoSEQ multiplex PCR, while TCRdb's copy carries only in-frame clones and drops some. The sample lists 300,000 or so clones, approximately 87% seen once, with roughly 2.9% in the top ten. CDR3 length equals 15 residues. Trimming removed 2 bases from V and 3 bases from J, with 15 bases in between. Germline V gene lookup returns CDR1 SGHDT and CDR2 YYEEEE. Sequences were obtained from peripheral blood. V usage is TRBV5-6 and J usage is TRBJ2-7; D is perhaps TRBD1 (8 bases). The receptor was derived from a woman aged 30 to 39 with COVID-19, enrolled during active disease. The CDR3 nucleotides read TGTGCCAGCAGCTTCAGCGGGACAGGCCGCTACGAGCAGTACTTC. Amino acids: CASSFSGTGRYEQYF.